This T cell receptor beta chain is from a study of cytomegalovirus exposure and HLA in healthy donors. General study findings and limits: V- and J-gene trimming of TCR beta was linked (in a later analysis) to a missense DCLRE1C variant.

This PCR relied on a set of 60 Vbeta primers and 13 Jbeta primers. Data came from immunoSEQ multiplex PCR; TCRdb stores just in-frame clones and leaves some out. This sample's table has about 170,000 clones. Turning to this clone: Its antigen remains unknown.

Germline assignment: CDR1 SNHLY and CDR2 FYNNEI. This CDR3 contains 15 residues. V lost 0 bases and J lost 6, with 12 bases in between. The chain employs TRBV2 and TRBJ2-1; maybe TRBD1 (6 bases). The sequence was collected from a woman between 18 and 29 years old in good health and CMV-seropositive. The sample taken for sequencing was PBMCs. CDR3 bases: TGTGCCAGCAGTGAAGCCTCCAGGGGTGGCAATGAGCAGTTCTTC. Protein product: CASSEASRGGNEQFF.